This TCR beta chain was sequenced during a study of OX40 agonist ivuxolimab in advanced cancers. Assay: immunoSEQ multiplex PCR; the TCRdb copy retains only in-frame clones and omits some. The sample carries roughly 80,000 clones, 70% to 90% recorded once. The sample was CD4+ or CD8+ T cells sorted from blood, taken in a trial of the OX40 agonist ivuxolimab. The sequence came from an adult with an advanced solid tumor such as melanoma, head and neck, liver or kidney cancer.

In nucleotides, the CDR3 is TGTGCCAGCAGCCCCAGGACAGGGATCTCTGGAAACACCATATATTTT. Translated, it gives CASSPRTGISGNTIYF. The rearrangement uses TRBV9 and TRBJ1-3; 8 positions match TRBD1. V lost 4 bases and J lost 0; bases outside the gene matches: 6. Germline CDR1 and CDR2: SGDLS and YYNGEE. This CDR3 is built from 16 residues.